The sequence of this T cell receptor (beta chain) was determined in a study of OX40 agonist ivuxolimab in advanced cancers. Study at large: The patients' treatment was ivuxolimab, an agonistic anti-OX40 (CD134) antibody. Broader study findings: Relative to CD4+, CD8+ T cells held more expanded clones on average.

The table came from immunoSEQ multiplex PCR; TCRdb's copy has only in-frame clones and leaves some out. The sample lists about 48,000 clones; about three quarters were seen once. The CDR3 is made up of 15 amino acids. In the case of this clone: Antigen specificity is unknown.

The chain is built from TRBV21-1 and TRBJ2-7; the DNA was not used to check the table's D call, TRBD1. TRBV21-1 is a known pseudogene. The source material was CD4+ or CD8+ T cells sorted from blood, sampled in a trial of the OX40 agonist ivuxolimab. The TCR was taken from an adult with an advanced solid tumor such as melanoma, head and neck, liver or kidney cancer. The CDR3 loop reads CASSQKAGDRYEQYF. In DNA, the CDR3 is TGTGCCAGCAGCCAGAAGGCAGGGGACCGTTACGAGCAGTACTTC.